The source of this TCR beta chain is a study of blood T cells in healthy people across ages. Notes on the study in general: There was no known CMV status for donors, so expanded clonotype changes were possibly confounded. Long-lived donors carried more naive CD4+ cells and greater diversity than aged donors.

A J-beta primer mix and a sample-barcoded 5' primer were used in a second PCR of about 7 to 12 cycles. TCRdb used MiXCR to reprocess the 5' RACE reads, holding one entry per CDR3 protein. The data show 650,000 to 1,000,000 distinct CDR3 sequences, more than 35% seen once. Researchers isolated at least 7 million PBMCs per sample. Of note for this clonotype: The antigen is not known.

The sample taken for sequencing was blood. This clonotype was sampled from an older man in good health.

The DNA of the CDR3 is TGCGCCAGCGGAACCACCGGGGCAGTCCCCACCAATGAGCAGTTCTTC. It codes for CASGTTGAVPTNEQFF. This chain joins TRBV5-1 and TRBJ2-1; possibly TRBD1 or TRBD2 for D (5 bases each). CDR1 SGHRS and CDR2 YFSETQ come from the germline V gene. The V end lost 7 bases, the J end lost 6 bases, and 23 bases lay between the germline ends. The CDR3 is 16 amino acids.